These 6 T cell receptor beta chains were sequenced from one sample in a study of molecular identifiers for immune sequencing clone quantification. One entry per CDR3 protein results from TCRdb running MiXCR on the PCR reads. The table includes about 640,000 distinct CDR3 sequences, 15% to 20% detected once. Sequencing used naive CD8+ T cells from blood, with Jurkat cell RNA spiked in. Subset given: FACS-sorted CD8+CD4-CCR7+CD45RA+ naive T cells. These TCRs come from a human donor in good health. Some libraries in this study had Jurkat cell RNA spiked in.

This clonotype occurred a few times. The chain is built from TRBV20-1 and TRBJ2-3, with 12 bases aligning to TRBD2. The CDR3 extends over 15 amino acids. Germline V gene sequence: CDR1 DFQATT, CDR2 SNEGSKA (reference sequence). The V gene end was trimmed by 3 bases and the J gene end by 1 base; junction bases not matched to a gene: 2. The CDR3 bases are TGCAGTGCTAGGAGACTAGCGGGGGGCACAGATACGCAGTATTTT. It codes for CSARRLAGGTDTQYF.

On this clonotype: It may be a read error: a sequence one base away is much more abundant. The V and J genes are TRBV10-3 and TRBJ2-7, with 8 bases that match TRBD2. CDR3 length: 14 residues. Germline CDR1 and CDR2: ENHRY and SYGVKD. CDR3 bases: TGTGCCGTCAGCCCGACTAGCGAACGACCCGAGCAGTACTTC. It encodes CAVSPTSERPEQYF.

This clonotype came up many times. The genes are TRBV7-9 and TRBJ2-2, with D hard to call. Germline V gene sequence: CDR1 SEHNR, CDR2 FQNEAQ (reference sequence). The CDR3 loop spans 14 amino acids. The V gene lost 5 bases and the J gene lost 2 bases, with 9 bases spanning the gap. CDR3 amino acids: CASSPVLNTGELFF. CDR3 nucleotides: TGTGCCAGCAGCCCCGTACTTAACACCGGGGAGCTGTTTTTT.

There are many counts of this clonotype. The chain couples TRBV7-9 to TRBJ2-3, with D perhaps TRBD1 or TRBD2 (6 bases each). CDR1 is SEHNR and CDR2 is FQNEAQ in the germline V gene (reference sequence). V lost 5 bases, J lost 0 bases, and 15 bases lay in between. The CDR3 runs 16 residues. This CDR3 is CASSPPGGVSTDTQYF. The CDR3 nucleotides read TGTGCCAGCAGCCCACCCGGGGGCGTTAGCACAGATACGCAGTATTTT.

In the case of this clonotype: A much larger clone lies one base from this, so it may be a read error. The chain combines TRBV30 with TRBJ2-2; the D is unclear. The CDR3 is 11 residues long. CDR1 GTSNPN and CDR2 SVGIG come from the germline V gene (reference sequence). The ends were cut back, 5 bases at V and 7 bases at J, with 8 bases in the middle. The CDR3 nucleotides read TGTGCCTGGGGTCGGAACGGGGAGCTGTTTTTT. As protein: CAWGRNGELFF.

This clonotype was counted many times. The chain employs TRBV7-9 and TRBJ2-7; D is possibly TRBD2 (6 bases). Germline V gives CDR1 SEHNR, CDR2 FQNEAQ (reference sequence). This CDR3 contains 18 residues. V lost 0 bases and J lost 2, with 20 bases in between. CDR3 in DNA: TGTGCCAGCAGCTTAGCGGGGGGAGGCCAAAAGATTACCTACGAGCAGTACTTC. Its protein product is CASSLAGGGQKITYEQYF.